A selection of T cell receptor beta chains follows, all from one sample in a study of cytotoxic CD8 clonotypes in ibrutinib-treated CLL. Using immunoSEQ multiplex PCR, the repertoire was profiled, and TCRdb retains in-frame clones only, with some absent. This repertoire shows around 70,000 clones, around two thirds found once; its top ten account for approximately 5.2%. The sample consisted of PBMCs, taken after 12 months of ibrutinib treatment. All receptors come from a human donor with chronic lymphocytic leukemia. Both conserved end residues are part of each CDR3. The D gene is left open where the match is weak. Clone size is stated in some rows and not others, as once, few, many or a class when expanded.

v_call	j_call	clone_size	d_call	cdr3_aa	cdr3_nt
TRBV7-7	TRBJ2-5	-	-	CASSLGTGARETQYF	TGTGCCAGCAGCTTAGGCACGGGGGCCAGGGAGACCCAGTACTTC
TRBV7-2	TRBJ2-7	-	-	CASSLWGAYEQYF	TGTGCCAGCAGCTTATGGGGGGCGTACGAGCAGTACTTC
TRBV18	TRBJ2-7	once	-	CASSRTDSYEQYF	TGTGCCAGCTCAAGAACCGATTCCTACGAGCAGTACTTC
TRBV30	TRBJ1-6	-	TRBD1	CAWRQGNSPLHF	TGTGCCTGGCGACAGGGGAATTCACCCCTCCACTTT
TRBV7-2	TRBJ1-4	-	-	CASSLRPGLSREKLFF	TGTGCCAGCAGCTTAAGACCGGGACTCTCCAGGGAAAAACTGTTTTTT
TRBV4-1	TRBJ2-5	once	TRBD2	CASSQILFSGGNQETQYF	TGCGCCAGCAGCCAAATCCTATTCAGCGGGGGGAACCAAGAGACCCAGTACTTC
TRBV21-1	TRBJ1-3	once	-	CASSKVRDRGVTIYF	TGTGCCAGCAGCAAAGTCCGGGACAGGGGGGTCACCATATATTTT
TRBV5-1	TRBJ1-1	-	-	CASSWDGSGTEAFF	TGCGCCAGCAGCTGGGATGGGTCGGGCACTGAAGCTTTCTTT
TRBV27	TRBJ1-2	-	-	CASSLNGDYGYTF	TGTGCCAGCAGTTTAAACGGTGACTATGGCTACACCTTC
TRBV6-5	TRBJ1-1	-	-	CASSYSRYRANTEAFF	TGTGCCAGCAGTTACTCTAGGTACAGGGCGAACACTGAAGCTTTCTTT
TRBV7-2	TRBJ1-6	-	-	CASSRGPGRDNSPLHF	TGTGCCAGCAGCCGGGGACCAGGAAGAGATAATTCACCCCTCCACTTT
TRBV7-8	TRBJ1-2	few	TRBD1	CASSLRDRGYGYTF	TGTGCCAGCAGCTTAAGGGACAGGGGCTATGGCTACACCTTC
TRBV30	TRBJ1-1	few	-	CAWSVTFRMNTEAFF	TGTGCCTGGAGTGTGACATTTCGGATGAACACTGAAGCTTTCTTT
TRBV28	TRBJ1-4	-	-	CASSTPSGGLFF	TGTGCCAGCAGCACCCCAAGCGGGGGGCTGTTTTTT